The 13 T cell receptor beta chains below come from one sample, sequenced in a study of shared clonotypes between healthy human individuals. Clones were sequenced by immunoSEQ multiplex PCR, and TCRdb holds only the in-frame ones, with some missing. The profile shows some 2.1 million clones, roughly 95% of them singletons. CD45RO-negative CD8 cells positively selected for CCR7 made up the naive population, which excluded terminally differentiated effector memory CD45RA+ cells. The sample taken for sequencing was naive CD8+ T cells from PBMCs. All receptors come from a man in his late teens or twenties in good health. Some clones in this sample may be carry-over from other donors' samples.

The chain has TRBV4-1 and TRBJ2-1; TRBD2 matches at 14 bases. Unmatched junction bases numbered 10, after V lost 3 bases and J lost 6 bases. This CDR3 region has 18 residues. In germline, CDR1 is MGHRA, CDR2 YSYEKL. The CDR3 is CASSQETSGRVPLNEQFF. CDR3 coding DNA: TGCGCCAGCAGCCAGGAGACTAGCGGGAGGGTTCCCCTCAATGAGCAGTTCTTC.

The CDR3 loop is CASSSSPGGAGELFF. In DNA form, the CDR3 reads TGTGCCAGCAGCTCCTCCCCGGGGGGCGCCGGGGAGCTGTTTTTT. The chain has TRBV7-9 and TRBJ2-2; perhaps TRBD2 as D (7 bases). Trimming removed 4 bases from V and 6 bases from J, with 15 bases in between. CDR3 length: 15 residues. From germline, CDR1 is SEHNR and CDR2 FQNEAQ (reference sequence).

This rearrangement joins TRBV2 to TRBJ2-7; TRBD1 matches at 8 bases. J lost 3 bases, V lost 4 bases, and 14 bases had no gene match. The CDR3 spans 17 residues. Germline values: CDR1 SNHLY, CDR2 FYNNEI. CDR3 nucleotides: TGTGCCAGCAGTGGGCCGCCCTCCGGACAGGGTTTCTACGAGCAGTACTTC. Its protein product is CASSGPPSGQGFYEQYF.

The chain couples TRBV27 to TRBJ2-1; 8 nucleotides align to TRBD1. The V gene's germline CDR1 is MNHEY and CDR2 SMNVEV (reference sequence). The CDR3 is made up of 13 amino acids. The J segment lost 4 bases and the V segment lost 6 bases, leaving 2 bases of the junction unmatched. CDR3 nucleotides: TGTGCCAGCAGGACAGGGGTTTACAATGAGCAGTTCTTC. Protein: CASRTGVYNEQFF.

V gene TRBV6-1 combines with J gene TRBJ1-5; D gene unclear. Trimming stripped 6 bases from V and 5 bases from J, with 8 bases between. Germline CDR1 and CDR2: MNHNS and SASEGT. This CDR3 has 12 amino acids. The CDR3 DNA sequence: TGTGCCAGCAGGACTGGCTATCAGCCCCAGCATTTT. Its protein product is CASRTGYQPQHF.

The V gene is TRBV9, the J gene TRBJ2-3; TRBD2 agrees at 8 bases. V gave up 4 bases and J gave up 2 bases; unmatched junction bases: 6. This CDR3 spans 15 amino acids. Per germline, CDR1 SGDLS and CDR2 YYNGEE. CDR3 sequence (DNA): TGTGCCAGCAGCCCGGGGGGGGAAAACACAGATACGCAGTATTTT. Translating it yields CASSPGGENTDTQYF.

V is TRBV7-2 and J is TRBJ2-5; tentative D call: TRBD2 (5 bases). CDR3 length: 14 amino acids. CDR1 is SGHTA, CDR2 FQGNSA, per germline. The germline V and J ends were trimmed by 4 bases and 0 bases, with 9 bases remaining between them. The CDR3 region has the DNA TGTGCCAGCAGCTGGACTGCGTACCAAGAGACCCAGTACTTC. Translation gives CASSWTAYQETQYF.

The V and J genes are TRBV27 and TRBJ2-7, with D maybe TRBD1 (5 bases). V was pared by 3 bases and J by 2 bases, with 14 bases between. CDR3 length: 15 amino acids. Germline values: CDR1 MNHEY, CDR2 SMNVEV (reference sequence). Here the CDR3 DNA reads TGTGCCAGCAGTTTTACTGTCAGGACAACCTACGAGCAGTACTTC. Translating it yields CASSFTVRTTYEQYF.

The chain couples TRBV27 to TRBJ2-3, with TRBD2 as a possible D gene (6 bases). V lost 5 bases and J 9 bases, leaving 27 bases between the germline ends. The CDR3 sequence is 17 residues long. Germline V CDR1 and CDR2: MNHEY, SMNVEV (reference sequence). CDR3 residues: CASSPYAGQVMAKTQYF. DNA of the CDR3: TGTGCCAGCAGTCCCTACGCGGGGCAGGTCATGGCCAAGACGCAGTATTTT.

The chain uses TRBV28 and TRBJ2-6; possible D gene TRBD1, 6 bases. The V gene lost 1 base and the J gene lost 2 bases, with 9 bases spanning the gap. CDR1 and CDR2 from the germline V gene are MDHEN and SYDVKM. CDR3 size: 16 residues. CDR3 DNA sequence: TGTGCCAGCAGTTTATATCCAGGGGCTGGGGCCAACGTCCTGACTTTC. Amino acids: CASSLYPGAGANVLTF.

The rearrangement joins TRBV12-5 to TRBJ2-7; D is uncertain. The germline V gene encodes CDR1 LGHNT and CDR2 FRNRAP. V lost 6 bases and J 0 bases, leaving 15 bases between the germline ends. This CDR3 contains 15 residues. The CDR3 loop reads CASGTSDGSSYEQYF. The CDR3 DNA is TGTGCTAGTGGAACTTCTGACGGTAGCTCCTACGAGCAGTACTTC.

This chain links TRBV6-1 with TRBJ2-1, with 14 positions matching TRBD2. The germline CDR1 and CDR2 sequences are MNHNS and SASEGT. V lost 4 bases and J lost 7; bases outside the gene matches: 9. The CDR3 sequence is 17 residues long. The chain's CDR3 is CASSAVGTSGSKNEQFF. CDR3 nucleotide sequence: TGTGCCAGCAGTGCCGTCGGGACTAGCGGGAGTAAAAATGAGCAGTTCTTC.

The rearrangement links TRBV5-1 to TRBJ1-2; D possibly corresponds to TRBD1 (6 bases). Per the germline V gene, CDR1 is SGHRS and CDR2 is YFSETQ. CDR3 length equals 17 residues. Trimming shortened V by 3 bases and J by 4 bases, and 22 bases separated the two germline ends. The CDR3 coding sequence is TGCGCCAGCAGCTCTTCTAGCTCATCGACAGGAATCTATGGCTACACCTTC. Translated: CASSSSSSSTGIYGYTF. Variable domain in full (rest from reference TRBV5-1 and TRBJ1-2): KAGVTQTPRYLIKTRGQQVTLSCSPISGHRSVSWYQQTPGQGLQFLFEYFSETQRNKGNFPGRFSGRQFSNSRSEMNVSTLELGDSALYLCASSSSSSSTGIYGYTFGSGTRLTVV.